This passage covers 26 T cell receptor beta chains from one sample sequenced in a study of post-analysis software for immune sequencing data. Findings of the study overall: TRBV5-6, TRBV5-1 and TRBV20-1 belonged to a set of about five TRBV segments that were more frequent in patients than controls.

The library was made from cDNA and included unique molecular identifiers. One entry per CDR3 protein, called by TCRdb with MiXCR from the PCR reads. The repertoire has 450,000 to 700,000 distinct CDR3 sequences, roughly 40% of them found once; the top ten carry roughly 1.7%. Their recognized antigens are unknown. The sequenced material came from blood. The receptor source for this set is a girl under 18 with multiple sclerosis.

The rearrangement joins TRBV10-3 to TRBJ1-1, with D hard to call. This CDR3 is built from 16 residues. Germline CDR1 is ENHRY and CDR2 is SYGVKD. Trimming took off 0 bases at V and 2 bases at J, with 13 bases between the two ends. This chain's CDR3 is CAISESRTYPNTEAFF. For the CDR3, the DNA is TGTGCCATCAGTGAGTCGCGAACCTACCCTAACACTGAAGCTTTCTTT.

CDR3 sequence reads: CASSLTGGSGYTF. For the CDR3, the DNA is TGTGCCAGCAGCTTAACAGGGGGCAGTGGCTACACCTTC. V gene TRBV7-2 combines with J gene TRBJ1-2, with 9 bases that match TRBD1. The CDR3 covers 13 residues. With 2 bases clipped from V and 7 bases from J, the junction kept 2 bases outside the gene matches. Germline lookup yields CDR1 SGHTA and CDR2 FQGNSA.

This clonotype was seen more than once but under ten times. This chain joins TRBV5-1 and TRBJ2-3; TRBD2 aligns across 11 bases. This CDR3 has 15 amino acids. The V gene end was trimmed by 2 bases and the J gene end by 6 bases; junction bases not matched to a gene: 5. From germline, CDR1 is SGHRS and CDR2 YFSETQ. CDR3 DNA sequence: TGCGCCAGCAGCTTTGAGACTAGCGGGACTGATACGCAGTATTTT. Translated: CASSFETSGTDTQYF.

J is TRBJ2-5 and V is TRBV7-8; D could derive from TRBD1 or TRBD2 (5 bases each). The V end was cut by 1 base, the J end by 11 bases, with 17 bases between. This CDR3 comprises 14 residues. Germline V gene sequence: CDR1 SGHVS, CDR2 FQNEAQ. This chain's CDR3 is CASSLGGRSNEQYF. The CDR3 nucleotides read TGTGCCAGCAGCTTAGGGGGACGATCCAATGAGCAGTACTTC.

In its sample, this clonotype was seen once. The gene calls are TRBV12-5 and TRBJ2-1; 11 bases map to TRBD2. Germline trimming cut 4 bases from V and 7 bases from J; bases unmatched to any gene: 9. There are 16 residues in the CDR3. Germline loops: CDR1 LGHNT, CDR2 FRNRAP. The CDR3 coding sequence is TGTGCTAGTGGTTCCCAGGTAGCGGGGGGGCCGAATGAGCAGTTCTTC. It encodes CASGSQVAGGPNEQFF.

The chain uses TRBV5-6 and TRBJ1-2; a weak D match, TRBD1 (5 bases). The CDR3 loop spans 14 amino acids. Trimming took 4 bases from V and 0 from J, leaving 10 bases between them. CDR1 and CDR2 from the germline V gene are SGHDT and YYEEEE. The CDR3 loop is CASSVTGSNYGYTF. CDR3 bases: TGTGCCAGCAGCGTTACAGGTTCTAACTATGGCTACACCTTC.

This clonotype was picked up a small number of times. The V and J genes are TRBV6-1 and TRBJ1-5, with D unresolved. The CDR3 is made up of 15 amino acids. Per the germline V gene, CDR1 is MNHNS and CDR2 is SASEGT. Trimming took 1 base from V and 7 from J, leaving 14 bases between them. CDR3 region: CASSEVARVGQPQHF. The CDR3 bases are TGTGCCAGCAGTGAAGTGGCTAGGGTCGGGCAGCCCCAGCATTTT.

This clonotype was counted a few times. The rearrangement links TRBV2 to TRBJ2-4, with TRBD1 matching 9 bases. The DNA end is more similar to TRBJ2-7, so the J call may be wrong. The CDR3 covers 15 residues. The germline V gene encodes CDR1 SNHLY and CDR2 FYNNEI. The CDR3 here is CASSVTPGQGYEQYF. CDR3 in DNA: TGTGCCAGCAGTGTAACGCCGGGACAGGGTTACGAGCAGTACTTC.

The chain is built from TRBV5-1 and TRBJ2-7, with no clear D. The CDR3 is 14 amino acids. The V and J ends lost 0 bases and 3 bases respectively, with 10 bases between them. The germline V gene has CDR1 SGHRS and CDR2 YFSETQ. The DNA of the CDR3 is TGCGCCAGCAGCTTGGTCGGGCAGCTCTACGAGCAGTACTTC. It is translated as CASSLVGQLYEQYF.

This chain connects TRBV20-1 to TRBJ2-7; 11 nucleotides agree with TRBD2. The end of the DNA aligns better with TRBJ2-5, so the J call may be wrong. Germline assignment: CDR1 DFQATT and CDR2 SNEGSKA (reference sequence). The CDR3 extends over 15 amino acids. CDR3 DNA: TGCAGTGCTGGTAGCGGGAGGGCCGGTGAGGAGACCCAGTACTTC. Protein product: CSAGSGRAGEETQYF.

To note about this clonotype: Just one base apart from a much larger clone, this may be a read error. The rearrangement joins TRBV20-1 to TRBJ2-5; unclear D gene. The CDR3 is 10 residues long. Germline assignment: CDR1 DFQATT and CDR2 SNEGSKA (reference sequence). V lost 6 bases to trimming and J lost 2 bases, with 4 bases between them. The CDR3 sequence: CSAEQETQYF. The CDR3 bases are TGCAGTGCCGAACAAGAGACCCAGTACTTC.

V and J are TRBV29-1 and TRBJ1-5; TRBD1 matches at 7 bases. The CDR3 length is 14 residues. The V gene's germline CDR1 is SQVTM and CDR2 ANQGSEA. Trimming cost V 5 bases and J 6 bases; bases outside gene matches: 10. As DNA, the CDR3 is TGCAGCGTTTCGATAACAGGGGAAGGTCAGCCCCAGCATTTT. Translating it yields CSVSITGEGQPQHF.

The sample holds a few counts of this clonotype. The gene calls are TRBV5-4 and TRBJ2-5, with 7 nucleotides matching TRBD1. The CDR3 is made up of 15 amino acids. Trimming cost V 0 bases and J 3 bases; bases outside gene matches: 5. The germline gives CDR1 SGHNT, CDR2 YYREEE (reference sequence). The CDR3 bases are TGTGCCAGCAGCTTGGGATCGGGACAGAAAGAGACCCAGTACTTC. Translating it yields CASSLGSGQKETQYF.

This clonotype appeared a few times. The J gene is TRBJ2-5, the V gene TRBV6-5, with D perhaps TRBD2 (6 bases). Germline CDR1 and CDR2: MNHEY and SVGAGI. The length of the CDR3 is 15 residues. V was clipped by 6 bases and J by 4 bases, with 18 bases between them. Written as DNA, the CDR3 is TGTGCCAGCAGAGCCAGTGGGCGGGGTATAGAGACCCAGTACTTC. This sequence encodes CASRASGRGIETQYF.

This clonotype was counted only a few times. This chain uses TRBV6-5 with TRBJ1-2, with 9 bases fitting TRBD1. V gave up 5 bases and J gave up 4 bases; unmatched junction bases: 5. This CDR3 has 14 amino acids. Germline CDR1 MNHEY, CDR2 SVGAGI. The CDR3 DNA follows: TGTGCCAGCAGTGTGACAGGGGGTTCCTATGGCTACACCTTC. Its translation: CASSVTGGSYGYTF.

The chain combines TRBV12-3 or TRBV12-4 with TRBJ2-5, with TRBD2 identical over 11 bases. After removal of 3 bases from V and 5 bases from J, the junction contained 5 bases not matched to a gene. The CDR3 length is 15 residues. CDR3 DNA: TGTGCCAGCAGTTTTATAGCGGGAGGGAGGGAGACCCAGTACTTC. As protein: CASSFIAGGRETQYF.

CDR3 DNA: TGTGCCAGCAGCTTAGCTACTAGCGGTGGTGAGCAGTTCTTC. This sequence encodes CASSLATSGGEQFF. The chain uses TRBV11-2 and TRBJ2-1, with 8 bases fitting TRBD2. Germline CDR1 reads SGHAT; CDR2 reads FQNNGV. Trimming cost V 1 base and J 9 bases; bases outside gene matches: 5. This CDR3 contains 14 residues.

This clonotype was counted only a few times. The chain is built from TRBV5-1 and TRBJ1-4; weak D call: TRBD1 (5 bases). V lost 6 bases to trimming and J lost 8 bases, with 17 bases between them. The CDR3 consists of 14 residues. Germline V gene sequence: CDR1 SGHRS, CDR2 YFSETQ. The CDR3 nucleotides are TGCGCCAGCAACCCTCTCGGACAAGACGAAAAACTGTTTTTT. It translates to CASNPLGQDEKLFF.

This clonotype has more than one count but fewer than ten. This rearrangement joins TRBV6-5 to TRBJ2-3; D may be TRBD1 (6 bases). Trimming cost V 0 bases and J 0 bases, with 10 bases left between them. Germline loops: CDR1 MNHEY, CDR2 SVGAGI. The CDR3 sequence is 16 residues long. CDR3 sequence reads: CASSYSGRGSTDTQYF. Written as DNA, the CDR3 is TGTGCCAGCAGTTACTCGGGCAGGGGAAGCACAGATACGCAGTATTTT.

The chain links TRBV4-1 to TRBJ1-2, with 8 bases lining up with TRBD1. V was pared by 3 bases and J by 6 bases, with 6 bases of the junction left unmatched. Germline V gene lookup returns CDR1 MGHRA and CDR2 YSYEKL. The CDR3 is made up of 14 amino acids. The CDR3 protein is CASSHTQGVDGYTF. CDR3 bases: TGCGCCAGCAGCCATACACAGGGGGTAGATGGCTACACCTTC.

This clonotype was seen only a few times. The rearrangement joins TRBV10-2 to TRBJ2-5, with TRBD2 matching over 8 bases. The J call may be wrong; the DNA end is better matched by TRBJ2-7. This CDR3 region has 14 residues. Per germline, CDR1 WSHSY and CDR2 SAAADI. CDR3 DNA sequence: TGCGCCAGCAGTGTAGCGGGACTGGGATACGAGCAGTACTTC. It translates to CASSVAGLGYEQYF.

The V call is TRBV20-1, the J call TRBJ2-1; TRBD2 matches 10 bases. The CDR3 sequence is 14 residues long. The V segment lost 5 bases and the J segment 8 bases; nucleotides outside the gene matches: 9. Germline CDR1 is DFQATT and CDR2 is SNEGSKA (reference sequence). CDR3 in amino acids: CSAALAGGYDEQFF. CDR3 coding DNA: TGCAGTGCTGCCTTAGCGGGAGGATACGATGAGCAGTTCTTC.

This CDR3 reads CASSFGVKDGYTF. The CDR3 DNA follows: TGTGCCAGCAGCTTCGGGGTAAAGGATGGCTACACCTTC. V and J are TRBV11-3 and TRBJ1-2; D is unclear. The V gene's germline CDR1 is SGHNT and CDR2 YENEEA. V lost 3 bases and J 6 bases, leaving 11 bases between the germline ends. This CDR3 has 13 amino acids. Together with reference TRBV11-3 and TRBJ1-2, the CDR3 gives the full variable domain: EAGVVQSPRYKIIEKKQPVAFWCNPISGHNTLYWYLQNLGQGPELLIRYENEEAVDDSQLPKDRFSAERLKGVDSTLKIQPAELGDSAVYLCASSFGVKDGYTFGSGTRLTVV.

This clonotype was seen many times. An end of the junction differs from the germline gene, which may be a read error. This chain uses TRBV5-1 with TRBJ2-1; 9 positions agree with TRBD1. The CDR3 extends over 13 amino acids. The V gene's germline CDR1 is SGHRS and CDR2 YFSETQ. DNA of the CDR3: TGTGCCAGCAGTTTGACAGGGGGGAATGAGCAGTTCTTC. Amino acids: CASSLTGGNEQFF.

This chain connects TRBV4-1 to TRBJ2-7, with no clear D. This CDR3 is 12 amino acids long. The germline V gene has CDR1 MGHRA and CDR2 YSYEKL. V was cut by 1 base and J by 5 bases, with 6 bases left in between. The CDR3, as DNA: TGCGCCAGCAGCCAAGGAGCCCACGAGCAGTACTTC. It yields the protein CASSQGAHEQYF.

This clonotype was counted only a few times. The chain is built from TRBV10-3 and TRBJ1-1; D is possibly TRBD1 (6 bases). V was pared by 5 bases and J by 5 bases, with 12 bases between. Germline CDR1 reads ENHRY; CDR2 reads SYGVKD. This CDR3 contains 13 residues. In nucleotides, the CDR3 is TGTGCCATCAGTCAAGGGGGAAGGACTGAAGCTTTCTTT. Encoded protein: CAISQGGRTEAFF.